This T cell receptor beta chain is drawn from a study of blood T cell repertoires in COVID-19. In the study overall: Donors in the United States, Italy and Spain gave samples during acute or convalescent COVID-19.

J was trimmed by 5 bases and V by 1 base; bases with no gene match: 5. From germline, CDR1 is SGHTA and CDR2 FQGNSA. There are 16 residues in the CDR3. Authors' analysis steps: It was from reference gene primer amplification that nucleated cell counts were estimated. Here immunoSEQ multiplex PCR was the method, and the copy in TCRdb shows in-frame clones only, minus some. V, J and clone size derive from that table, while D and trimming were established from the DNA sequence. The sample holds 150,000 to 200,000 clones, about 82% seen once. This TCR was recovered from a woman aged 25 to 45 with acute or convalescent COVID-19. The sequenced sample consisted of peripheral blood. The chain employs TRBV7-2 and TRBJ2-1; 10 bases align to TRBD2. In nucleotides, the CDR3 is TGTGCCAGCAGCTTAGGCCCTAGCGGGGGTCACAATGAGCAGTTCTTC. Translating gives CASSLGPSGGHNEQFF.